Following are 20 T cell receptor beta chains from one sample sequenced in a study of blood T cell repertoires in COVID-19. TCRdb's table, derived via immunoSEQ multiplex PCR, lists solely in-frame clones and lacks some. The data contain some 190,000 clones, approximately 84% of them seen just once; the ten biggest clones take up around 5%. Sequencing was done on a sample of peripheral blood. All receptors come from a woman of 80 years or more with acute or convalescent COVID-19.

This chain's CDR3 is CASSTTGTATNYGYTF. The CDR3 nucleotides are TGTGCCAGCAGTACAACCGGGACAGCCACTAACTATGGCTACACCTTC. The chain recombines TRBV28 with TRBJ1-2, with TRBD1 matching over 7 bases. Trimming took 5 bases from V and 0 from J; bases not matched to a gene: 9. The CDR3 totals 16 residues. Germline V gene lookup returns CDR1 MDHEN and CDR2 SYDVKM.

As DNA, the CDR3 is TGTGCCAGCAGCCAAGATGCCTACAGGGGGCGGGAGACCCAGTACTTC. Translated, it gives CASSQDAYRGRETQYF. The chain joins TRBV3-1 (or the pseudogene TRBV3-2) to TRBJ2-5, with 9 bases aligning to TRBD1. Germline V gene lookup returns CDR1 LGHDT and CDR2 YNNKEL (reference sequence). Losses at the gene ends were 0 bases for V and 5 bases for J; bases not matched to a gene: 7. The CDR3 consists of 16 residues.

The V and J genes are TRBV24-1 and TRBJ1-2; D is undetermined. V lost 3 bases and J lost 7, with 14 bases in between. The CDR3 covers 14 residues. Germline values: CDR1 KGHDR, CDR2 SFDVKD. This chain's CDR3 is CATSDLAGFSGYTF. As DNA, the CDR3 is TGTGCCACCAGTGATCTCGCGGGGTTCTCTGGCTACACCTTC.

The chain is built from TRBV7-9 and TRBJ1-2; D is possibly TRBD1 (5 bases). The CDR3 is 13 amino acids. Trimming removed 2 bases from V and 4 bases from J, with 8 bases in between. CDR1 and CDR2 from the germline V gene are SEHNR and FQNEAQ (reference sequence). The CDR3 region has the DNA TGTGCCAGCAGCTTATGGCAGGGCTATGGCTACACCTTC. It yields the protein CASSLWQGYGYTF.

V and J are TRBV7-2 and TRBJ2-3, with D tentatively TRBD1 (5 bases). Looked up from germline, CDR1 is SGHTA and CDR2 is FQGNSA. The CDR3 covers 14 residues. The V end lost 2 bases, the J end lost 6 bases, and 12 bases lay between the germline ends. CDR3: CASSLSGPEDTQYF. The CDR3 DNA follows: TGTGCCAGCAGCTTATCAGGGCCTGAGGATACGCAGTATTTT.

This clone appeared a single time. This rearrangement joins TRBV28 to TRBJ1-2, with 8 bases aligning to TRBD1. The CDR3 covers 12 residues. V shed 5 bases and J 5 bases; nucleotides not matched to a gene: 1. Germline-derived CDR1 and CDR2 are MDHEN and SYDVKM. CDR3 bases: TGTGCCAGCAGTCGACAGGGGTATGGCTACACCTTC. This codes for CASSRQGYGYTF.

The chain recombines TRBV21-1 with TRBJ1-1. TRBV21-1 counts as a pseudogene. This CDR3 has 15 amino acids. The CDR3 sequence is CASSNGKGGHTEAFF. The CDR3 nucleotides read TGTGCCAGCAGCAATGGGAAGGGGGGGCACACTGAAGCTTTCTTT.

The rearrangement links TRBV19 to TRBJ2-6; TRBD1 matches at 7 bases. The V gene's germline CDR1 is LNHDA and CDR2 SQIVND (reference sequence). J was trimmed by 2 bases and V by 3 bases; bases with no gene match: 16. The CDR3 contains 20 residues. CDR3 coding DNA: TGTGCCAGTAGTATGTTGGGCAGGGGGTATATATCCCCTGGGGCCAACGTCCTGACTTTC. Its translation is CASSMLGRGYISPGANVLTF. The whole variable domain, filled in from reference TRBV19 and TRBJ2-6, reads DGGITQSPKYLFRKEGQNVTLSCEQNLNHDAMYWYRQDPGQGLRLIYYSQIVNDFQKGDIAEGYSVSREKKESFPLTVTSAQKNPTAFYLCASSMLGRGYISPGANVLTFGAGSRLTVL.

In this sample, this clone turned up once. This chain connects TRBV5-1 to TRBJ2-1; the match to TRBD2 covers 7 bases. V dropped 0 bases and J dropped 4; count of bases not matched to a gene: 7. Germline-derived CDR1 and CDR2 are SGHRS and YFSETQ. This CDR3 spans 16 amino acids. CDR3 in DNA: TGCGCCAGCAGCTTGGACCGCGGGAGTATTTACAATGAGCAGTTCTTC. Its protein is CASSLDRGSIYNEQFF.

The V gene is TRBV5-1, the J gene TRBJ2-7; D is perhaps TRBD1 (6 bases). CDR1 and CDR2 (germline): SGHRS, YFSETQ. This CDR3 spans 15 amino acids. V shed 2 bases and J shed 0 bases, with 12 bases lying between them. The CDR3 is CASSLRQASSYEQYF. The CDR3 DNA reads TGCGCCAGCAGCTTACGACAGGCGAGCTCCTACGAGCAGTACTTC.

The V gene is TRBV18, the J gene TRBJ1-3, with 7 nucleotides matching TRBD1. Trimming removed 2 bases from V and 2 bases from J; junction bases left unmatched: 6. The germline gives CDR1 KGHSH, CDR2 LQKENI. The CDR3 consists of 16 residues. The CDR3 DNA reads as TGTGCCAGCTCACCAGTTACAGGGGCGCCTGGAAACACCATATATTTT. Translating gives CASSPVTGAPGNTIYF.

This clone has only a few counts. J is TRBJ2-1 and V is TRBV7-6; TRBD1 might be the D (7 bases). Trimming stripped 1 base from V and 7 bases from J, with 14 bases between. The CDR3 has 15 residues. CDR1 is SGHVS and CDR2 is FNYEAQ in the germline V gene. DNA of the CDR3: TGTGCCAGCAGCTTAGTACAGGGGAGGAGAAATGAGCAGTTCTTC. This encodes CASSLVQGRRNEQFF.

J is TRBJ2-2 and V is TRBV7-6; D remains unclear. This CDR3 has 13 amino acids. Germline values: CDR1 SGHVS, CDR2 FNYEAQ. Trimming took off 5 bases at V and 2 bases at J, with 6 bases between the two ends. CDR3 protein: CASSHSNTGELFF. The CDR3 coding sequence is TGTGCCAGCAGCCACTCCAACACCGGGGAGCTGTTTTTT. Together with reference TRBV7-6 and TRBJ2-2, the CDR3 gives the full variable domain: GAGVSQSPRYKVTKRGQDVALRCDPISGHVSLYWYRQALGQGPEFLTYFNYEAQQDKSGLPNDRFSAERPEGSISTLTIQRTEQRDSAMYRCASSHSNTGELFFGEGSRLTVL.

The chain is built from TRBV10-2 and TRBJ1-2; the match to TRBD1 covers 9 bases. The trim removed 2 bases at V and 2 bases at J, leaving 3 bases unmatched. Germline V gene sequence: CDR1 WSHSY, CDR2 SAAADI. This CDR3 spans 15 amino acids. CDR3 in amino acids: CASSEPGQGNYGYTF. As DNA, the CDR3 is TGCGCCAGCAGTGAGCCGGGACAGGGAAACTATGGCTACACCTTC.

The V call is TRBV29-1, the J call TRBJ1-1; D is ambiguous. Germline V gene lookup returns CDR1 SQVTM and CDR2 ANQGSEA. The CDR3 sequence is 12 residues long. The ends were cut back, 4 bases at V and 2 bases at J, with 8 bases in the middle. The CDR3 nucleotides are TGCAGCGTTGGTGTGTATAACACTGAAGCTTTCTTT. It codes for CSVGVYNTEAFF.

This clone showed up just once. This chain joins TRBV7-8 and TRBJ1-4; D not resolved. This CDR3 is built from 15 residues. CDR1 and CDR2 (germline): SGHVS, FQNEAQ. Trimming removed 5 bases from V and 0 bases from J, with 10 bases in between. The CDR3 loop reads CASSPEIATNEKLFF. For the CDR3, the DNA is TGTGCCAGCAGCCCTGAAATAGCAACTAATGAAAAACTGTTTTTT.

The V call is TRBV30, the J call TRBJ1-2; D is uncertain. The CDR3 runs 12 residues. V shed 2 bases and J shed 7 bases, with 11 bases lying between them. Germline CDR1 and CDR2: GTSNPN and SVGIG (reference sequence). The chain's CDR3 is CAWSPLGSGYTF. The CDR3 coding sequence is TGTGCCTGGAGTCCCCTCGGGTCTGGCTACACCTTC.

J is TRBJ1-6 and V is TRBV7-8; D is unclear. CDR1 SGHVS and CDR2 FQNEAQ come from the germline V gene. The CDR3 is 15 residues long. Trimming removed 1 base from V and 5 bases from J, with 9 bases in between. Written as DNA, the CDR3 is TGTGCCAGCAGCTTAGTTCTCACTAATAATTCACCCCTCCACTTT. Its protein is CASSLVLTNNSPLHF.

This chain links TRBV28 with TRBJ2-1; 7 bases are shared with TRBD2. The V segment lost 6 bases and the J segment 0 bases; nucleotides outside the gene matches: 8. The CDR3 consists of 16 residues. Germline V lookup: CDR1 MDHEN, CDR2 SYDVKM. The chain's CDR3 is CASSGGTSVSYNEQFF. The CDR3 DNA follows: TGTGCCAGCAGCGGGGGGACTTCCGTCTCCTACAATGAGCAGTTCTTC.

V and J are TRBV4-1 and TRBJ2-1; D uncertain. The CDR3 contains 12 residues. V was cut by 0 bases and J by 10 bases, with 7 bases left in between. Germline assignment: CDR1 MGHRA and CDR2 YSYEKL. This CDR3 is CASSQDREEQFF. In DNA form, the CDR3 reads TGCGCCAGCAGCCAAGATAGAGAGGAGCAGTTCTTC.